The rows below give T cell receptor beta chains drawn from one sample of a study of regulatory T cells in long-lasting Graves disease. TCRdb independently ran MiXCR on the multiplex PCR reads; one entry per CDR3 protein. The table records a few hundred thousand distinct CDR3 sequences, roughly a quarter of them present only once. The sample in question was peripheral blood mononuclear cells (PBMCs), obtained when the disease was refractory, from a patient treated with antithyroid drugs. The receptor source for this set is a female donor with Graves disease. The CDR3 runs from the conserved cysteine through the conserved F or W. D genes are given only for firm matches. Only part of the rows carry a size: once, few, many, or a class if the clone is expanded.

D gene	V gene	J gene	clone size	CDR3 DNA	CDR3 protein
NA	TRBV2	TRBJ2-6	few	TGTGCCAAAACAGCGCTAGGTGGCCTCTCTGGGGCCAACGTCCTGACTTTC	CAKTALGGLSGANVLTF
TRBD1	TRBV6-1	TRBJ1-6	many	TGTGCCAGCAGCTCAACAGGGGATAATTCACCCCTCCACTTT	CASSSTGDNSPLHF
NA	TRBV5-1	TRBJ2-3	few	TGCGCCAGCAGCTTGGATCGGGCAGATACGCAGTATTTT	CASSLDRADTQYF
NA	TRBV10-2	TRBJ2-6	NA	TGCGCCAGCATGGAGGCGGGGGCCAACGTCCTGACTTTC	CASMEAGANVLTF
NA	TRBV18	TRBJ1-5	NA	TGTGCCAGCTCACCTGCCAGGGCGGATCAGCCCCAGCATTTT	CASSPARADQPQHF
TRBD1	TRBV29-1	TRBJ2-7	NA	TGCAGCGTCACACGGACAGGGACGCAATACGAGCAGTACTTC	CSVTRTGTQYEQYF
NA	TRBV11-3	TRBJ2-1	NA	TGTGCCAGCAGCTTAGGCGGAAAGGACAATGAGCAGTTCTTC	CASSLGGKDNEQFF
NA	TRBV28	TRBJ2-6	many	TGTGCCAGCAGTCGACGCGGTCCGTTCTCTGGGGCCAACGTCCTGACTTTC	CASSRRGPFSGANVLTF
TRBD2	TRBV7-3	TRBJ2-5	many	TGTGCCAGCAGCTGGACTAGCGGGCCACAAGAGACCCAGTACTTC	CASSWTSGPQETQYF
NA	TRBV6-1	TRBJ2-7	many	TGTGCCAGCAGTGCTTTGACAGAGACCTACGAGCAGTACTTC	CASSALTETYEQYF
NA	TRBV7-2	TRBJ1-2	few	TGTGCCAGCAGCTTAAGGTCAGGGCTTCGGTATGGCTACACCTTC	CASSLRSGLRYGYTF
TRBD2	TRBV28	TRBJ2-3	NA	TGTGCCAGCAGTCCCACCCCGGGGGGGATTAGCACAGATACGCAGTATTTT	CASSPTPGGISTDTQYF
NA	TRBV6-1	TRBJ1-4	few	TGTGCCAGCTGGGGGGCTACTTGGGAAAAACTGTTTTTT	CASWGATWEKLFF
NA	TRBV27	TRBJ1-1	NA	TGTGCCAGCAGATCTTGGGGTGCGGGGCTCGGGAAGAACACTGAAGCTTTCTTT	CASRSWGAGLGKNTEAFF
TRBD1	TRBV11-1	TRBJ2-2	NA	TGTGCCAGCAGCCGTCAACAGGGGGCGGCCGGGGAGCTGTTTTTT	CASSRQQGAAGELFF
NA	TRBV6-1	TRBJ1-5	many	TGTGCCAGCAGTAGGGAAAACAATCAGCCCCAGCATTTT	CASSRENNQPQHF
TRBD2	TRBV6-2/TRBV6-3	TRBJ2-3	NA	TGTGCCAGCATGCCTAGCGGGAGTTTAGGCGATACGCAGTATTTT	CASMPSGSLGDTQYF
NA	TRBV5-1	TRBJ2-4	NA	TGCGCCAGCAGCTCTCTTCCGGGACAACAAAACATTCAGTACTTC	CASSSLPGQQNIQYF
NA	TRBV3-1	TRBJ2-5	few	TGTGCCAGCAGCCAGACCCCGATCCAAGAGACCCAGTACTTC	CASSQTPIQETQYF
TRBD1	TRBV30	TRBJ1-2	NA	TGTGCCTGGAACCGGGACAGTACCTACTATGGCTACACCTTC	CAWNRDSTYYGYTF
NA	TRBV12-3/TRBV12-4	TRBJ2-5	many	TGTGCCAGCACCATGATTGGAGAGACCCAGTACTTC	CASTMIGETQYF
TRBD1	TRBV6-9	TRBJ2-5	NA	TGTGCCAGCAGTTTAACTTCCCGCGGGACAGGGGGTGGAGCAGAGACCCAGTACTTC	CASSLTSRGTGGGAETQYF
TRBD1	TRBV7-9	TRBJ2-2	few	TGTGCCAGCAGCCCGGGGACAGGCACCGGGGAGCTGTTTTTT	CASSPGTGTGELFF
TRBD2	TRBV5-1	TRBJ2-5	NA	TGCGCCAGCAGCAATAGCGGGGGCCGAGAAGAGACCCAGTACTTC	CASSNSGGREETQYF
NA	TRBV6-1	TRBJ2-5	few	TGTGCCAGCAGCCCCGGGACGGAAGAGACCCAGTACTTC	CASSPGTEETQYF
TRBD2	TRBV6-1	TRBJ2-7	few	TGTGCCAGCAGTGAAGCTTGGACTAGCGGCTACGAGCAGTACTTC	CASSEAWTSGYEQYF
TRBD1	TRBV6-1	TRBJ2-7	few	TGTGCCAGCAGCCTCGACAGGGTTCGTCACGAGCAGTACTTC	CASSLDRVRHEQYF
NA	TRBV5-1	TRBJ2-6	few	TGCGCCAGCAGCTATCAGACCATTATCAGGGCCAACGTCCTGACTTTC	CASSYQTIIRANVLTF
NA	TRBV19	TRBJ1-1	few	TGTGCCAGTAGCGCAGGGAATGGGAACACTGAAGCTTTCTTT	CASSAGNGNTEAFF
TRBD2	TRBV5-6	TRBJ2-5	few	TGTGCCAGCAGCCCAAACCCTTGGACTAGCGGGCAAGAGACCCAGTACTTC	CASSPNPWTSGQETQYF
NA	TRBV5-1	TRBJ1-1	NA	TGCGCCAGCAGCCGCGCTCAGGGGCCCTCTACCTTCTTCTTT	CASSRAQGPSTFFF
NA	TRBV7-9	TRBJ1-1	NA	TGTGCCAGCAGACCCAGGGACACCCTGAACACTGAAGCTTTCTTT	CASRPRDTLNTEAFF
TRBD1	TRBV6-5	TRBJ2-7	NA	TGTGCCAGCAGTTTTCGGGGACAGGGCGGCAACGAGCAGTACTTC	CASSFRGQGGNEQYF
NA	TRBV27	TRBJ2-1	few	TGTGCCAGCAGTTGGGCGGAGGGGGAGCAGTTCTTC	CASSWAEGEQFF
TRBD1	TRBV29-1	TRBJ2-7	few	TGCAGCGTTGCACTACCGAAGGGACAGCTCCACGAGCAGTACTTC	CSVALPKGQLHEQYF